The clone carrying this TCR beta chain was detected only a few times. Germline values: CDR1 LGHNA, CDR2 YSLEER. The CDR3 is 16 residues long. Trimming left V 0 bases short and J 2 bases short, with 13 bases between. Individual cDNA molecules each carried unique molecular identifiers attached by the library. TCRdb recomputed calls from the RACE reads with MiXCR, one row per CDR3 protein. The sample consists of about 85,000 distinct CDR3 sequences, more than 9% of them appearing once. This entry comes from a study of human T cells and chemical hapten exposure. Study summary: Once 0.01% DPC had been applied to the upper back by patch test, readings were taken at 6 days.

Specified time point: patch test 2, 6 weeks after DPC sensitization. The treatment here: therapeutic diphenylcyclopropenone sensitization with weekly scalp DPC. V and J are TRBV4-3 and TRBJ2-5, with D tentatively TRBD2 (6 bases). The TCR comes from a man aged 18 to 29 with alopecia areata. Some clones in this sample may be carry-over from other donors' samples. The specimen was whole blood, collected in connection with sensitization to the hapten diphenylcyclopropenone (DPC). In nucleotides, the CDR3 is TGCGCCAGCAGCCAAGAAATGACTAGTGCACAAGAGACCCAGTACTTC. Protein: CASSQEMTSAQETQYF.